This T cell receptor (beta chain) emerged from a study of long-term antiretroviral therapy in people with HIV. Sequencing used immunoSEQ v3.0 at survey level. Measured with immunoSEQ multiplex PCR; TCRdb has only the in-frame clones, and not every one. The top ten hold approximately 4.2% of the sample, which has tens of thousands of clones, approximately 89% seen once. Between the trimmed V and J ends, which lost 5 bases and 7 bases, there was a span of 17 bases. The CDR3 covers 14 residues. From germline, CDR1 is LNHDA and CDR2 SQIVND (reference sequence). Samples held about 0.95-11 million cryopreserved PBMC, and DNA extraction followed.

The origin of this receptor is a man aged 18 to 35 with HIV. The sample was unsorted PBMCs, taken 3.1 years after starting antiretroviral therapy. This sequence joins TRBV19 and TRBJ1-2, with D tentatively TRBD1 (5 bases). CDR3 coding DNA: TGTGCCAGTAGTGGGAGTGCAGGGATCGGTGGCTACACCTTC. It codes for CASSGSAGIGGYTF.